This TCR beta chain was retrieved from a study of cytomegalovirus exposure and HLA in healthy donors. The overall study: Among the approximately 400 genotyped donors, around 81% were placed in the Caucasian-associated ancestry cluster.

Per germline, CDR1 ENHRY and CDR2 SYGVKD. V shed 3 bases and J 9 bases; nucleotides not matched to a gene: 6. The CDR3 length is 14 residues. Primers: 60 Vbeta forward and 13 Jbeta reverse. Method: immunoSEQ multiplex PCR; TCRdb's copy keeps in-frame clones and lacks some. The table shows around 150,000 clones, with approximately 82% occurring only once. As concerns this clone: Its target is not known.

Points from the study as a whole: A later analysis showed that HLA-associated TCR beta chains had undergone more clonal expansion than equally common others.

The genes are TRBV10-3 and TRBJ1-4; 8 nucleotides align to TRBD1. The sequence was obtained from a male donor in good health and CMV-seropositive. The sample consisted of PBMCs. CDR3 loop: CAISDVSGGQKLFF. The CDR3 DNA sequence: TGTGCCATCAGTGACGTATCAGGGGGCCAAAAACTGTTTTTT.